There are a few counts of the clone carrying this TCR beta chain. As yet, its antigen is unknown. This sample stems from a study of blood T cells in healthy people across ages. General observations from the study: Total diversity from one million sequenced T cells was likely underestimated. Because sorting was not performed, PBMCs prevented conclusive naive versus antigen-experienced comparison.

Healthy Caucasian individuals from Russia aged roughly 6 to 90 served as donors. Looked up from germline, CDR1 is LNHDA and CDR2 is SQIVND (reference sequence). V lost 11 bases, J lost 5 bases, and 19 bases lay in between. The CDR3 length is 14 residues. Alongside a J-beta primer mix, a sample-barcoded 5' primer served in a second PCR lasting about 7 to 11 cycles. Each CDR3 protein gets one entry after TCRdb re-called the 5' RACE reads with MiXCR. The sample carries about 720,000 distinct CDR3 sequences, about 20% recorded once. The sequence came from a man between 65 and 79 years old in good health. The chain recombines TRBV19 with TRBJ2-1; D possibly corresponds to TRBD1 (6 bases). Sequenced input: blood. In DNA form, the CDR3 reads TGTGCCTCAACCCTAGGGGGTATCCACAATGAGCAGTTCTTC. Translating it yields CASTLGGIHNEQFF.